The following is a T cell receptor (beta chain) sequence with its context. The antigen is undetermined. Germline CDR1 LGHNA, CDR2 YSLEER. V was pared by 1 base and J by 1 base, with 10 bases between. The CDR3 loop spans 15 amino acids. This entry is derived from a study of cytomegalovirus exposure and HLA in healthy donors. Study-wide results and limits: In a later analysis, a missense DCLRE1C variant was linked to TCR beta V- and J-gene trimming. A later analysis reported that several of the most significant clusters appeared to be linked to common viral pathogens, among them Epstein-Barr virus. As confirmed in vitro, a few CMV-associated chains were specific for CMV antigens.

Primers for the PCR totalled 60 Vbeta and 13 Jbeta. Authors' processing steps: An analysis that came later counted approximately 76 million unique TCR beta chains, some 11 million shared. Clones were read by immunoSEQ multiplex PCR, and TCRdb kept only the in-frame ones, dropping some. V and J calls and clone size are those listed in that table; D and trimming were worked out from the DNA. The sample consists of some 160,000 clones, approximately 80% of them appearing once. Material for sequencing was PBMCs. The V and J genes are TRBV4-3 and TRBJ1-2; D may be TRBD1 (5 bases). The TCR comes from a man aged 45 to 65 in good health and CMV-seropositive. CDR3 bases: TGCGCCAGCAGCCAAGCTGGGGCGGTTAACTATGGCTACACCTTC. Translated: CASSQAGAVNYGYTF.